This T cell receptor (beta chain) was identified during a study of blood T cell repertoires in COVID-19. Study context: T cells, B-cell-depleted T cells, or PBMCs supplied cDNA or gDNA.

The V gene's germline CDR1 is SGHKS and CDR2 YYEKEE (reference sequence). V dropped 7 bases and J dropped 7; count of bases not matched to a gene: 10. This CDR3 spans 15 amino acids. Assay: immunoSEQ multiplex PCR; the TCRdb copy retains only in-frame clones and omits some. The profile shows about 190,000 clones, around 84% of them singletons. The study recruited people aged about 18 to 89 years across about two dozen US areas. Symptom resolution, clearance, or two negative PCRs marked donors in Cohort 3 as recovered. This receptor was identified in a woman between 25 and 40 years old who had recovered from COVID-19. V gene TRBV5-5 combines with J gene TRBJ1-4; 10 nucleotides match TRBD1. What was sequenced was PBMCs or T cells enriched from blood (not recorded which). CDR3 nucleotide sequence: TGTGCCAGCTCGACGAAGGGACAGGGGAGTGAAAAACTGTTTTTT. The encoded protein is CASSTKGQGSEKLFF.